The entry below gives a single TCR beta chain sequence along with its context. Antigen specificity is unknown. These data belong to a study of cytomegalovirus exposure and HLA in healthy donors. General observations from the study: It was shown in a later analysis that HLA-associated TCR beta chains were more clonally expanded than other, equally common chains. The investigators catalogued 164 TCR beta chains as cytomegalovirus-associated. Further analysis was carried out later, and it showed several of the most significant clusters appearing linked to common viral pathogens.

Researchers ran the PCR with 60 Vbeta and 13 Jbeta primers. Profiling relied on immunoSEQ multiplex PCR, and the TCRdb table lists in-frame clones only, not all of them. This sample has over 150,000 clones, with 75% to 90% found just once. Sequencing was performed on PBMCs. This sequence originates from a man between 25 and 39 years old in good health and CMV-seronegative.

As DNA, the CDR3 is TGTGCCTGGAGTAGAGACAGGGGGGAAAAACTGTTTTTT. Protein: CAWSRDRGEKLFF. The V gene is TRBV30, the J gene TRBJ1-4; 9 bases are shared with TRBD1. The length of the CDR3 is 13 residues. CDR1 is GTSNPN, CDR2 SVGIG, per germline (reference sequence). V lost 2 bases and J lost 8; bases outside the gene matches: 3.